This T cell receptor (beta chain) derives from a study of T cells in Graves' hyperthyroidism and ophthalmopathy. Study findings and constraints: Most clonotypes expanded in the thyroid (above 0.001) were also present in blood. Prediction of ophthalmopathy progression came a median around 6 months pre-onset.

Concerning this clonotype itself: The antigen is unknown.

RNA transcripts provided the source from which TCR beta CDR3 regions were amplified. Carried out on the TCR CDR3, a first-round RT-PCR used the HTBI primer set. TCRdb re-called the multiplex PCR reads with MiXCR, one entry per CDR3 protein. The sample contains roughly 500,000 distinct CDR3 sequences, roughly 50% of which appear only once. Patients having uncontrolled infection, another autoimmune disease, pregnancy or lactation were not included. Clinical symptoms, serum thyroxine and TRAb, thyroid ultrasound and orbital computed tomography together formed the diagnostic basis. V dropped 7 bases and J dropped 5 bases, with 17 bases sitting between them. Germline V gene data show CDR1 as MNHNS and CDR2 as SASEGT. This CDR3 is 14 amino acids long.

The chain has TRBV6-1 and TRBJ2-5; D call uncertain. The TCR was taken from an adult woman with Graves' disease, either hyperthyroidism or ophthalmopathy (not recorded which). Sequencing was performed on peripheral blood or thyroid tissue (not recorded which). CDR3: CASTQPGPVETQYF. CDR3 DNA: TGTGCCAGCACTCAACCCGGACCGGTGGAGACCCAGTACTTC.